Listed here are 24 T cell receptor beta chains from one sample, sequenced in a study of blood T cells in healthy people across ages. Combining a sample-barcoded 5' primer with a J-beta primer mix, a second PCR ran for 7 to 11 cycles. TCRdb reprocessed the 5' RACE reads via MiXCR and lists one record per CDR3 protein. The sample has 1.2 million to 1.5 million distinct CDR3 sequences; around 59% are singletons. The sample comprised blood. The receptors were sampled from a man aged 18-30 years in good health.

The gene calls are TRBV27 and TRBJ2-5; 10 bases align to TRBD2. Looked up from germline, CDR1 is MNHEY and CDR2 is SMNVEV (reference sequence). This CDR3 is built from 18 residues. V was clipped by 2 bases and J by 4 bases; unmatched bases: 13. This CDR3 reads CASSLGASGGSRSETQYF. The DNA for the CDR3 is TGTGCCAGCAGTTTAGGTGCTAGCGGGGGCTCCAGGTCAGAGACCCAGTACTTC.

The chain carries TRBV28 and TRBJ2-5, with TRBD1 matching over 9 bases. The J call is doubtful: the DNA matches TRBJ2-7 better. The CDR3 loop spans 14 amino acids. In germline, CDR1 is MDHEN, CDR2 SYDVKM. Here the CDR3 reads CASTGQGFPYEQYF. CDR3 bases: TGTGCCAGCACCGGACAGGGGTTCCCCTACGAGCAGTACTTC.

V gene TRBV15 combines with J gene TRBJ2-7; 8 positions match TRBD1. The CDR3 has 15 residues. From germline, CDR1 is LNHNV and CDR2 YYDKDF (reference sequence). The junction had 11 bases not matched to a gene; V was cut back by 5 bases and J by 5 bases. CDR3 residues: CATSWTGIPGDEQYF. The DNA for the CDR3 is TGTGCCACCAGCTGGACAGGGATTCCGGGGGACGAGCAGTACTTC.

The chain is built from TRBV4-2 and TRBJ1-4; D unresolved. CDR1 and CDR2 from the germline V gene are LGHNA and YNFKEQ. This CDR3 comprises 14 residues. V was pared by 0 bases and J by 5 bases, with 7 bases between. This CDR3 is CASSQDGMNEKLFF. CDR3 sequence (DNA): TGTGCCAGCAGCCAAGACGGGATGAATGAAAAACTGTTTTTT.

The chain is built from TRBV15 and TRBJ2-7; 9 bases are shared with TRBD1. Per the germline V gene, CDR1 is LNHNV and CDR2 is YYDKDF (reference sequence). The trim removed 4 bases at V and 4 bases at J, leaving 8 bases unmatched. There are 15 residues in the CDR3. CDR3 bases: TGTGCCACCAGCACCCAACGGGACAGGGCGTACGAGCAGTACTTC. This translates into CATSTQRDRAYEQYF.

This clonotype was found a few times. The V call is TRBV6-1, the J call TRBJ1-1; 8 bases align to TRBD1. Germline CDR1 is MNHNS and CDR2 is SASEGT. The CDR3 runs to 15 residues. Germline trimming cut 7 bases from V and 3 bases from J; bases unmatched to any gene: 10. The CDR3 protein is CASTMMTGVDTEAFF. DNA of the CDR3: TGTGCCAGCACTATGATGACAGGGGTTGACACTGAAGCTTTCTTT.

The CDR3 loop reads CSAGVQANYGYTF. The CDR3 nucleotides are TGCAGTGCGGGGGTACAAGCTAACTATGGCTACACCTTC. This chain connects TRBV20-1 to TRBJ1-2; D is possibly TRBD1 (5 bases). The CDR3 sequence is 13 residues long. The V end was cut by 6 bases, the J end by 0 bases, with 11 bases between. Per the germline V gene, CDR1 is DFQATT and CDR2 is SNEGSKA (reference sequence).

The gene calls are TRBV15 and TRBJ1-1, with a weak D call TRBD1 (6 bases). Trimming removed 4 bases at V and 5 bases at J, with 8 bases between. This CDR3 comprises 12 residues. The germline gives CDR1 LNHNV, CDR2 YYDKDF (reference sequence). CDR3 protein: CATSKGETEAFF. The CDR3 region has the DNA TGTGCCACCAGCAAGGGGGAGACTGAAGCTTTCTTT.

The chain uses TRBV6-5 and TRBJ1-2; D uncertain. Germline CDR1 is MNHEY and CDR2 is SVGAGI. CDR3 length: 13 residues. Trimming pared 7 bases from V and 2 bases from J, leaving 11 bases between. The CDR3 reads CASTVDGNYGYTF. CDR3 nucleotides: TGTGCCAGCACCGTTGATGGGAACTATGGCTACACCTTC.

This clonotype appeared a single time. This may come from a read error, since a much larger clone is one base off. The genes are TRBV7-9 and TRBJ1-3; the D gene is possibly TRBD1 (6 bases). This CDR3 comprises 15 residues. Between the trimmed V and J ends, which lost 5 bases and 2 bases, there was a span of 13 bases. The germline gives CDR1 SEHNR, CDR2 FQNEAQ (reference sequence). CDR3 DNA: TGTGCCAGCAGCCCGAAGGACAGCCCTGGAAACACCATATATTTT. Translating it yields CASSPKDSPGNTIYF.

The CDR3 bases are TGTGCCAGCAGCTTACAGGGTGGATCTAATGAAAAACTGTTTTTT. It codes for CASSLQGGSNEKLFF. The chain joins TRBV7-9 to TRBJ1-4; D is perhaps TRBD1 (5 bases). Trimming stripped 2 bases from V and 3 bases from J, with 10 bases between. CDR1 is SEHNR, CDR2 FQNEAQ, per germline (reference sequence). The CDR3 consists of 15 residues.

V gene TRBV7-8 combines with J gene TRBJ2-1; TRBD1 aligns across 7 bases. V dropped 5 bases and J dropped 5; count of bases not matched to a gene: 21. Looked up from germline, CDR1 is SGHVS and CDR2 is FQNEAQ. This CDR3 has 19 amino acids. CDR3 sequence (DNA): TGTGCCAGCAGCCCCACTAGAGCTACCGGGACAGCTCATGACAATGAGCAGTTCTTC. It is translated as CASSPTRATGTAHDNEQFF.

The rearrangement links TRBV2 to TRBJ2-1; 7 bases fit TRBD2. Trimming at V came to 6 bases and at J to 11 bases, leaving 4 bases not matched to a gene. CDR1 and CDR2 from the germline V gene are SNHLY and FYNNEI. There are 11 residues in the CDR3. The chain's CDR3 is CASRGGPKQFF. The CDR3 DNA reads TGTGCCAGCAGGGGAGGGCCCAAGCAGTTCTTC.

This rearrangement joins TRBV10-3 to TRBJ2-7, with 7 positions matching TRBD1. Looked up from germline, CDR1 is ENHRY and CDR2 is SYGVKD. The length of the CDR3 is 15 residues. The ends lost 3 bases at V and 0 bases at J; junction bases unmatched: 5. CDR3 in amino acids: CAISDRQGPSYEQYF. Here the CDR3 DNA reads TGTGCCATCAGTGACCGACAGGGCCCCTCCTACGAGCAGTACTTC.

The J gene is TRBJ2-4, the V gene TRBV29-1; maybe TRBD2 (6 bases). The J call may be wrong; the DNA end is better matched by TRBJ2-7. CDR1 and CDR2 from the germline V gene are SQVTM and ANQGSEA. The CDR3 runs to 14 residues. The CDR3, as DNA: TGCAGCGTTGACGGCGGGACTGAGGAGTACGAGCAGTACTTC. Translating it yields CSVDGGTEEYEQYF.

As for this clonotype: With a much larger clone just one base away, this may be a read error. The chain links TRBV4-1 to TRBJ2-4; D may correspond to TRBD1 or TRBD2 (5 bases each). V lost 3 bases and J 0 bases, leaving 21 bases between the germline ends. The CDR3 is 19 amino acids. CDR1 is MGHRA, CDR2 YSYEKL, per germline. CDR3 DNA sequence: TGCGCCAGCAGCCATCCGACAGAGGGATCCTTCTTAGCCAAAAACATTCAGTACTTC. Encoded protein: CASSHPTEGSFLAKNIQYF.

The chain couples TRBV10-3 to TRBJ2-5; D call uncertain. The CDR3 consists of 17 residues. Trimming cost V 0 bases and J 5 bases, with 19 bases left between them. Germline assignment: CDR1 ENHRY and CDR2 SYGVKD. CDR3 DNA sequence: TGTGCCATCAGTGAGTCCCCTTCTGGTGTGCGGCGGGAGACCCAGTACTTC. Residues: CAISESPSGVRRETQYF.

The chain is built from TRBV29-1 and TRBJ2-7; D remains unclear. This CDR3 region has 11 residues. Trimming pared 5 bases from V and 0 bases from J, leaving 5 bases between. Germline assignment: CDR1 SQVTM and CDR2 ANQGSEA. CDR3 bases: TGCAGCGTTTTCATCTCCTACGAGCAGTACTTC. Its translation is CSVFISYEQYF.

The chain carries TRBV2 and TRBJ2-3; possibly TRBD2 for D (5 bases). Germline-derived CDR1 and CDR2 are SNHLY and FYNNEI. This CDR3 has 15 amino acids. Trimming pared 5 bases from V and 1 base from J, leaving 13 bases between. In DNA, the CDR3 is TGTGCCAGCAGTATCCTGGTCGGGGGCACAGATACGCAGTATTTT. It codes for CASSILVGGTDTQYF.

CDR3 DNA sequence: TGTGCCAGCAGCTTAGCTTCTGGACTAGCGGGTTACCCAAGCTCCTACAATGAGCAGTTCTTC. Translated, it gives CASSLASGLAGYPSSYNEQFF. This chain links TRBV7-9 with TRBJ2-1; 11 bases fit TRBD2. CDR1 SEHNR and CDR2 FQNEAQ come from the germline V gene (reference sequence). The CDR3 contains 21 residues. With V trimmed by 0 bases and J by 0 bases, 13 bases remained unmatched.

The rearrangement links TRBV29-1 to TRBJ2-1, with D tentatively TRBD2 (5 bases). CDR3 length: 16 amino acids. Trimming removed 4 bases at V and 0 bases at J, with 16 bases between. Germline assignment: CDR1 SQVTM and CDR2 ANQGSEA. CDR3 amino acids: CSVVEGGPSSYNEQFF. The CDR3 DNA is TGCAGCGTTGTCGAGGGTGGGCCAAGCTCCTACAATGAGCAGTTCTTC.

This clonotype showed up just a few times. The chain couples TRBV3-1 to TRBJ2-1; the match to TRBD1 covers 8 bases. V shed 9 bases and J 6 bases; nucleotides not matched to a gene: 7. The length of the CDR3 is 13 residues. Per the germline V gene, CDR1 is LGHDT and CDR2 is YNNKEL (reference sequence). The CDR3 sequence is CASTTGGRNEQFF. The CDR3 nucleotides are TGTGCCAGTACAACAGGGGGTCGCAATGAGCAGTTCTTC.

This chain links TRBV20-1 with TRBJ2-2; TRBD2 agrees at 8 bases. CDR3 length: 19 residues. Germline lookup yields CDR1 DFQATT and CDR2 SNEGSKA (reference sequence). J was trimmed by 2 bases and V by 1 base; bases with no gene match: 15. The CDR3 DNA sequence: TGCAGTGCTAGAGTTGAACGGGAGGGCCAATGGATCAACACCGGGGAGCTGTTTTTT. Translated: CSARVEREGQWINTGELFF.

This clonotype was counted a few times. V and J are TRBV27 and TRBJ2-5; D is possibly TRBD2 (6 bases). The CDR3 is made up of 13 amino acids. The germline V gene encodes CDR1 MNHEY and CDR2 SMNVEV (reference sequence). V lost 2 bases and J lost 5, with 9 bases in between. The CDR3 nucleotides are TGTGCCAGCAGTTTAAGGACTATGGAGACCCAGTACTTC. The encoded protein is CASSLRTMETQYF.